This T cell receptor beta chain stems from a study of cytomegalovirus exposure and HLA in healthy donors. Study results and caveats: For cytomegalovirus status, the classifier reportedly gave diagnoses with high specificity and sensitivity. TCR beta V- and J-gene trimming was later associated with a missense DCLRE1C variant. Available immune exposure information covered CMV serostatus only.

This CDR3 contains 13 residues. CDR1 MDHEN and CDR2 SYDVKM come from the germline V gene. J lost 8 bases, V lost 9 bases, and 8 bases had no gene match. Vbeta (60) and Jbeta (13) primers were used in the PCR. Some clones are missing from TCRdb's copy, which holds only in-frame ones; the method was immunoSEQ multiplex PCR. The profile shows roughly 300,000 clones, about nine tenths of them singletons. Note on this clone: What it binds is not known.

The V call is TRBV28, the J call TRBJ1-4; 8 nucleotides line up with TRBD1. Sequencing used PBMCs. The origin of this receptor is a man aged 40-49 years in good health and CMV-seropositive. CDR3 sequence reads: CASTGGRREKLFF. CDR3 sequence (DNA): TGTGCCAGTACAGGGGGGAGGAGGGAAAAACTGTTTTTT. Filled out from reference TRBV28 and TRBJ1-4, the complete variable domain reads DVKVTQSSRYLVKRTGEKVFLECVQDMDHENMFWYRQDPGLGLRLIYFSYDVKMKEKGDIPEGYSVSREKKERFSLILESASTNQTSMYLCASTGGRREKLFFGSGTQLSVL.